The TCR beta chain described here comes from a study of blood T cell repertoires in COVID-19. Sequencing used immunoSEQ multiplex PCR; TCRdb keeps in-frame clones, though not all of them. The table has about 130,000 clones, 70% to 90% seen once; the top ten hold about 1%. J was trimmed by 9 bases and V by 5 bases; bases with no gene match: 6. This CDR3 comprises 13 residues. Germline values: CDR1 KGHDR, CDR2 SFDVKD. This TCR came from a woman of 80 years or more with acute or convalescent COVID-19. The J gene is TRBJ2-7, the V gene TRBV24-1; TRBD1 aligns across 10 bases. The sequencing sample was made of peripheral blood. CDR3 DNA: TGTGCCACCAGTGCGAGACAGGGGGCGCGGCAGTACTTC. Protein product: CATSARQGARQYF.